The following is a T cell receptor beta chain sequence with its context. Its antigen remains unidentified. CDR3 length equals 15 residues. TCRdb reprocessed the RT-PCR reads via MiXCR and lists one record per CDR3 protein. The sample has about 800,000 distinct CDR3 sequences, over 20% seen once. The sample is drawn from a study of response to subunit inactivated influenza vaccine. Study-wide results and caveats: New T cells are recruited in small numbers by each seasonal influenza vaccination, according to the authors' suggestion.

The chain carries TRBV21-1 and TRBJ2-7; the table's D call, TRBD1, was not checked against the DNA. TRBV21-1 is classified as a pseudogene. The specimen was PBMCs from blood, collected roughly 5 days after vaccination. The receptor's source is a man aged 50 or older who received an inactivated influenza vaccine. Here the CDR3 reads CASSKGPRGSYEQYF. The CDR3 DNA is TGTGCCAGCAGCAAGGGACCCCGGGGCTCCTACGAGCAGTACTTC.